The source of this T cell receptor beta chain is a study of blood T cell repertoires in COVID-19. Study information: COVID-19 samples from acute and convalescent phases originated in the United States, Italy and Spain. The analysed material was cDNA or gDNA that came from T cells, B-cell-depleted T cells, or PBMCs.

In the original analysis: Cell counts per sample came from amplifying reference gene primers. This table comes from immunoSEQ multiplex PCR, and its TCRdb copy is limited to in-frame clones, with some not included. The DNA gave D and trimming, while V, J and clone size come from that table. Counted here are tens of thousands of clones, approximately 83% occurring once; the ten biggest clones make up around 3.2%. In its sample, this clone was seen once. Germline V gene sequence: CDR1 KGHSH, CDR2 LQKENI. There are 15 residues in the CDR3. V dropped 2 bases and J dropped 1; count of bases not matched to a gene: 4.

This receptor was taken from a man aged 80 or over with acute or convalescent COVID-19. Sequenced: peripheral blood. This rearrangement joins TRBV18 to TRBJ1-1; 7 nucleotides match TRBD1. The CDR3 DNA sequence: TGTGCCAGCTCACCAGGTACAGGGGAGAACACTGAAGCTTTCTTT. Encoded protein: CASSPGTGENTEAFF.